The rows below give T cell receptor beta chains drawn from one sample of a study of control samples from healthy donors and cancer patients. The repertoire was sequenced with immunoSEQ multiplex PCR; TCRdb's copy has only in-frame clones and lacks some. The sample records approximately 85,000 clones, roughly 89% being singletons. Sequenced: blood. The receptors were gathered from a woman aged 55-70 years in good health. The CDR3 runs from the conserved cysteine through the conserved F or W. A D gene is named only where the DNA matches it firmly. A row's size may be missing; if present it is once, few, many or a size class.

cdr3_aa	cdr3_nt	d_call	cdr3_length	v_call	clone_size	j_call
CASSEWVAVYNEQFF	TGTGCCAGCAGTGAATGGGTTGCCGTTTACAATGAGCAGTTCTTC	-	15	TRBV2	-	TRBJ2-1
CASSTSRTDTQYF	TGTGCCAGCAGCACCTCCCGCACAGATACGCAGTATTTT	-	13	TRBV21-1	-	TRBJ2-3
CASGLGQGEADTQYF	TGTGCTAGTGGTTTGGGACAGGGGGAGGCAGATACGCAGTATTTT	TRBD1	15	TRBV12-5	once	TRBJ2-3
CAWSVAGGNSPLHF	TGTGCCTGGAGTGTAGCAGGGGGCAATTCACCCCTCCACTTT	TRBD1	14	TRBV30	-	TRBJ1-6
CASSQPRASGKTEAFF	TGTGCCAGCAGCCAACCCCGGGCCTCGGGGAAGACTGAAGCTTTCTTT	-	16	TRBV3-1/TRBV3-2	-	TRBJ1-1
CASSLDGTGPGYTF	TGCGCCAGCAGCTTGGACGGGACAGGTCCCGGCTACACCTTC	TRBD1	14	TRBV5-1	-	TRBJ1-2
CASSTHPGPSPDEQYF	TGTGCCAGTAGTACGCATCCGGGACCCAGCCCGGACGAGCAGTACTTC	-	16	TRBV19	-	TRBJ2-7
CASSGDRGRVTEAFF	TGTGCCAGCAGTGGAGACAGGGGGCGCGTCACTGAAGCTTTCTTT	TRBD1	15	TRBV2	once	TRBJ1-1
CASSLDPNSRGGELFF	TGTGCCAGCAGCTTAGATCCTAATAGCCGGGGCGGGGAGCTGTTTTTT	-	16	TRBV11-3	-	TRBJ2-2
CASRGQGRTEAFF	TGTGCCAGTAGGGGACAGGGAAGGACTGAAGCTTTCTTT	TRBD1	13	TRBV19	-	TRBJ1-1
CASKEYLAGEQYF	TGTGCCAGCAAGGAGTATCTAGCGGGTGAGCAGTACTTC	TRBD2	13	TRBV6-5	many	TRBJ2-7
CASTPGDNYGYTF	TGCGCCAGCACCCCGGGGGATAACTATGGCTACACCTTC	-	13	TRBV5-1	-	TRBJ1-2
CAWSGSYSPLHF	TGTGCCTGGAGTGGATCTTATTCACCCCTCCACTTT	-	12	TRBV30	-	TRBJ1-6
CASSFLAEYGYTF	TGTGCCAGCAGTTTTTTGGCGGAGTATGGCTACACCTTC	-	13	TRBV12-3/TRBV12-4	-	TRBJ1-2
CASRRGLAGDNEQFF	TGTGCCAGCCGGAGGGGACTAGCGGGGGACAATGAGCAGTTCTTC	TRBD2	15	TRBV6-5	once	TRBJ2-1
CAWARSDGYTF	TGTGCCTGGGCCCGCTCGGATGGCTACACCTTC	-	11	TRBV30	-	TRBJ1-2
CASSQDLQAYEQYF	TGTGCCAGCAGCCAAGATCTACAGGCCTACGAGCAGTACTTC	-	14	TRBV3-1/TRBV3-2	-	TRBJ2-7
CASSESGTGLEKLFF	TGCGCCAGCAGTGAGTCGGGGACAGGGCTTGAAAAACTGTTTTTT	TRBD1	15	TRBV10-1	-	TRBJ1-4
CASSQVYFTYEQYF	TGTGCCAGCAGCCAAGTGTACTTTACCTACGAGCAGTACTTC	-	14	TRBV4-2	once	TRBJ2-7
CASSVVNRAGETQYF	TGTGCCAGCAGTGTCGTCAACAGGGCGGGAGAGACCCAGTACTTC	-	15	TRBV2	-	TRBJ2-5
CASSLKWVSGGTQETQYF	TGTGCCAGCAGCTTAAAGTGGGTTAGCGGGGGCACTCAAGAGACCCAGTACTTC	TRBD2	18	TRBV7-9	-	TRBJ2-5
CASSHGGNTEAFF	TGTGCCAGCAGCCATGGGGGGAACACTGAAGCTTTCTTT	-	13	TRBV3-1/TRBV3-2	-	TRBJ1-1
CASSQVTGLTDTQYF	TGTGCCAGCAGCCAAGTTACAGGGTTGACAGATACGCAGTATTTT	-	15	TRBV3-1/TRBV3-2	few	TRBJ2-3
CARSLGKGEVFNYGYTF	TGTGCCAGAAGCTTAGGGAAAGGCGAAGTGTTTAACTATGGCTACACCTTC	-	17	TRBV7-5	-	TRBJ1-2
CASSLWPGDNSPLHF	TGTGCCAGCAGTCTATGGCCAGGGGATAATTCACCCCTCCACTTT	-	15	TRBV6-5	-	TRBJ1-6
CASSPVQSRTDTQYF	TGTGCCAGCTCACCAGTACAGAGCAGGACAGATACGCAGTATTTT	-	15	TRBV18	-	TRBJ2-3
CASSPAARSSYEQYF	TGTGCCAGCTCACCGGCGGCTAGGAGCTCCTACGAGCAGTACTTC	-	15	TRBV18	-	TRBJ2-7
CATSRGRGIKNTEAFF	TGTGCCACCAGCAGAGGAAGGGGGATAAAGAACACTGAAGCTTTCTTT	-	16	TRBV15	-	TRBJ1-1
CASSLGNSIGNTIYF	TGTGCCAGCAGCTTAGGAAACAGCATAGGAAACACCATATATTTT	-	15	TRBV7-8	once	TRBJ1-3
CASSPRGDYNSPLHF	TGTGCCAGCTCACCACGTGGAGACTATAATTCACCCCTCCACTTT	-	15	TRBV18	-	TRBJ1-6
CASSPDPVSGELFF	TGTGCCAGCAGCCCCGACCCTGTCTCCGGGGAGCTGTTTTTT	-	14	TRBV7-2	-	TRBJ2-2
CASSRNPGLAGVNEQFF	TGCGCCAGCAGCCGAAATCCGGGACTAGCGGGAGTTAATGAGCAGTTCTTC	TRBD2	17	TRBV5-1	-	TRBJ2-1
CASSLLAGDIPDTQYF	TGTGCCAGCAGCCTACTAGCGGGGGACATACCAGATACGCAGTATTTT	TRBD2	16	TRBV7-9	-	TRBJ2-3
CASSLGPTAGLGYTF	TGTGCCAGCAGCTTAGGACCGACAGCGGGCCTTGGCTACACCTTC	-	15	TRBV7-9	few	TRBJ1-2
CASSPSRRGGSTNEKLFF	TGTGCCAGCTCACCCTCACGCCGCGGGGGGTCAACTAATGAAAAACTGTTTTTT	-	18	TRBV18	-	TRBJ1-4
CSVFSLAGDPYEQYF	TGCAGCGTTTTCTCACTAGCGGGAGATCCATACGAGCAGTACTTC	TRBD2	15	TRBV29-1	-	TRBJ2-7
CASSSSGTDTQYF	TGTGCCAGCAGCTCCAGCGGAACAGATACGCAGTATTTT	-	13	TRBV3-1/TRBV3-2	-	TRBJ2-3
CATSDLQTGGRNEQFF	TGTGCCACCAGTGATTTGCAGACGGGAGGGCGCAATGAGCAGTTCTTC	TRBD2	16	TRBV24-1	-	TRBJ2-1
CATSRDLGQGGGYTF	TGTGCCACCAGCAGAGATTTAGGGCAGGGGGGTGGCTACACCTTC	TRBD1	15	TRBV15	-	TRBJ1-2
CASSNRDRGGDTQYF	TGTGCCAGCAGCAACCGGGACAGGGGTGGAGATACGCAGTATTTT	TRBD1	15	TRBV5-6	-	TRBJ2-3
CASSISPYQGTEAFF	TGTGCCAGTAGTATCAGTCCCTACCAGGGCACTGAAGCTTTCTTT	-	15	TRBV19	-	TRBJ1-1
CASSNQLAGYEQYF	TGTGCCAGTAGTAACCAACTAGCGGGCTACGAGCAGTACTTC	TRBD2	14	TRBV19	-	TRBJ2-7
CASSRTPVWEQYF	TGTGCCAGCAGCCGGACCCCTGTGTGGGAGCAGTACTTC	-	13	TRBV12-3/TRBV12-4	-	TRBJ2-7
CASSLGQGQPQHF	TGTGCCAGCAGTTTGGGGCAGGGTCAGCCCCAGCATTTT	-	13	TRBV12-3/TRBV12-4	-	TRBJ1-5
CASRTGLARYEQYF	TGTGCCAGCAGGACGGGACTAGCGCGCTACGAGCAGTACTTC	TRBD2	14	TRBV2	-	TRBJ2-7
CASSFSASGYLFF	TGTGCCAGCAGCTTCTCGGCTAGCGGGTACCTCTTCTTC	TRBD2	13	TRBV5-8	-	TRBJ2-7
CASSIGGVGAREQYF	TGTGCCAGTAGTATAGGAGGAGTCGGGGCCCGAGAGCAGTACTTC	-	15	TRBV19	-	TRBJ2-7
CASSPGLNTEAFF	TGTGCCAGCTCACCAGGGTTGAACACTGAAGCTTTCTTT	-	13	TRBV18	-	TRBJ1-1
CASSPWTGGDGELFF	TGTGCCAGCTCACCGTGGACAGGCGGCGACGGGGAGCTGTTTTTT	TRBD1	15	TRBV18	-	TRBJ2-2
CASSPLKGRDYGYTF	TGTGCCAGCAGCCCACTAAAGGGGCGCGACTATGGCTACACCTTC	-	15	TRBV7-9	-	TRBJ1-2
CASSPGGDSYNEQFF	TGTGCCAGCAGCCCTGGTGGAGACTCCTACAATGAGCAGTTCTTC	-	15	TRBV5-4	-	TRBJ2-1
CASGRGASEAFF	TGTGCCAGCGGACGGGGCGCTTCCGAAGCTTTCTTT	-	12	TRBV14	-	TRBJ1-1
CASSSQGQLNTEAFF	TGTGCCAGCAGCTCCCAGGGGCAGTTGAACACTGAAGCTTTCTTT	-	15	TRBV7-9	-	TRBJ1-1
CASSRRARGNQPQHF	TGTGCCAGCAGTAGAAGAGCCCGGGGCAATCAGCCCCAGCATTTT	-	15	TRBV6-2/TRBV6-3	-	TRBJ1-5
CASSPGFRRLIRGGAEAFF	TGTGCCAGCAGTCCAGGCTTTAGGCGCCTCATCAGGGGGGGCGCTGAAGCTTTCTTT	TRBD1	19	TRBV28	few	TRBJ1-1
CASSEYRGKETQYF	TGCGCCAGCAGTGAATACAGGGGGAAAGAGACCCAGTACTTC	TRBD1	14	TRBV10-2	-	TRBJ2-5
CASTKDRGGTEAFF	TGTGCCAGCACAAAGGACAGGGGCGGCACTGAAGCTTTCTTT	TRBD1	14	TRBV28	-	TRBJ1-1
CASRTRRTSGTWSTDTQYF	TGTGCCAGCAGGACCAGGAGGACTAGCGGGACCTGGAGCACAGATACGCAGTATTTT	TRBD2	19	TRBV11-2	-	TRBJ2-3
CASSNGRLGETGELFF	TGTGCCAGCAGCAATGGACGGCTGGGGGAGACCGGGGAGCTGTTTTTT	-	16	TRBV5-4	-	TRBJ2-2
CASSQLGAEGTQYF	TGTGCCAGCAGCCAACTCGGGGCGGAAGGGACCCAGTACTTC	-	14	TRBV4-2	-	TRBJ2-5